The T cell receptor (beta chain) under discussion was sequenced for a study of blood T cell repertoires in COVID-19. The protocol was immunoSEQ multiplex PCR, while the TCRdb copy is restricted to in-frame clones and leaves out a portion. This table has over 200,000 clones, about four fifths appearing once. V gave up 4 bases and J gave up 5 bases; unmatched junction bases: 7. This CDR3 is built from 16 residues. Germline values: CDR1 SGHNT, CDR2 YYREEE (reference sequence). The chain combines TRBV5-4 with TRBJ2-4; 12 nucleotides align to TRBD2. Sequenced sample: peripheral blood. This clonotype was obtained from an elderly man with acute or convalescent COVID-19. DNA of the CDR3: TGTGCCAGCAGCCCCGCTAGCGGGAGGGCCGAAAACATTCAGTACTTC. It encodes CASSPASGRAENIQYF.